The 9 T cell receptor beta chains below come from one sample, sequenced in a study of blood T cell repertoires in COVID-19. Data came from immunoSEQ multiplex PCR; TCRdb stores just in-frame clones and leaves some out. The sample consists of more than 250,000 clones, over 75% of them appearing once. The specimen was peripheral blood. These receptors were obtained from a human donor in a cohort sampled during active COVID-19.

J is TRBJ2-7 and V is TRBV10-2; the match to TRBD1 covers 9 bases. Trimming cost V 7 bases and J 5 bases; bases outside gene matches: 6. The CDR3 is 13 amino acids. The germline V gene encodes CDR1 WSHSY and CDR2 SAAADI. The CDR3 is CASIEDRGNEQYF. The CDR3 DNA follows: TGCGCCAGCATAGAGGACAGGGGTAACGAGCAGTACTTC.

The chain has TRBV13 and TRBJ2-7; 8 positions match TRBD2. V trimming: 4 bases; J trimming: 3 bases; junction bases outside the gene matches: 11. The CDR3 runs 16 residues. The germline V gene has CDR1 PRHDT and CDR2 FYEKMQ (reference sequence). The CDR3 here is CASSSRDAGGLYEQYF. CDR3 sequence (DNA): TGTGCCAGCAGCTCAAGGGATGCGGGGGGTCTCTACGAGCAGTACTTC.

The CDR3 loop is CASSFFAGGTKNTEAFF. The CDR3 DNA follows: TGTGCCAGCAGTTTCTTCGCCGGGGGGACCAAGAACACTGAAGCTTTCTTT. The rearrangement links TRBV27 to TRBJ1-1, with D possibly TRBD1 on 5 matching bases. V lost 3 bases and J lost 1, with 18 bases in between. The CDR3 spans 17 residues. Germline V gene sequence: CDR1 MNHEY, CDR2 SMNVEV (reference sequence).

V is TRBV18 and J is TRBJ1-5; TRBD1 matches 11 bases. CDR1 is KGHSH, CDR2 LQKENI, per germline. The CDR3 is 16 amino acids. The V and J ends lost 3 bases and 2 bases, in that order; junction bases with no gene match: 3. This CDR3 reads CASSPTGQGGNQPQHF. DNA of the CDR3: TGTGCCAGCTCACCTACGGGACAGGGGGGCAATCAGCCCCAGCATTTT.

The J gene is TRBJ2-3, the V gene TRBV19; 9 bases are a match to TRBD1. This CDR3 is built from 16 residues. Germline lookup yields CDR1 LNHDA and CDR2 SQIVND (reference sequence). V trimming: 5 bases; J trimming: 4 bases; junction bases outside the gene matches: 10. The CDR3 nucleotides read TGTGCCAGTAGTGCACACCCGGGACAGGGTTCAGATACGCAGTATTTT. It translates to CASSAHPGQGSDTQYF.

The chain is built from TRBV2 and TRBJ1-2; TRBD1 matches at 8 bases. Germline-derived CDR1 and CDR2 are SNHLY and FYNNEI. The CDR3 extends over 16 amino acids. V shed 5 bases and J 4 bases; nucleotides not matched to a gene: 12. CDR3 in amino acids: CASSPDGQGSGYGYTF. CDR3 bases: TGTGCCAGCAGTCCAGACGGACAGGGTAGCGGCTATGGCTACACCTTC.

This chain connects TRBV6-5 to TRBJ1-2, with a weak D call TRBD1 (5 bases). There are 12 residues in the CDR3. V was cut by 4 bases and J by 7 bases, with 10 bases left in between. Germline-derived CDR1 and CDR2 are MNHEY and SVGAGI. The chain's CDR3 is CASSLGHSGYTF. The CDR3 DNA reads as TGTGCCAGCAGTTTAGGACACTCTGGCTACACCTTC.

V gene TRBV19 combines with J gene TRBJ2-2; tentative D call: TRBD1 (6 bases). The V and J ends lost 0 bases and 4 bases respectively, with 12 bases between them. The germline V gene encodes CDR1 LNHDA and CDR2 SQIVND (reference sequence). This CDR3 contains 16 residues. The CDR3 nucleotides read TGTGCCAGTAGTATAGATGGGGGCGGTGGCACCGGGGAGCTGTTTTTT. Its translation is CASSIDGGGGTGELFF.

The chain carries TRBV11-1 and TRBJ2-7, with D uncertain. With 0 bases removed from V and 3 bases from J, the gap between germline ends came to 6 bases. Germline values: CDR1 SGHAT, CDR2 FQDESV (reference sequence). The CDR3 consists of 13 residues. The CDR3 DNA sequence: TGTGCCAGCAGCTTAGCGCGAGACTACGAGCAGTACTTC. As protein: CASSLARDYEQYF.